Listed here are 20 T cell receptor beta chains from one sample, sequenced in a study of blood T cells in healthy people across ages. A second roughly 6 to 11 cycle PCR used barcoded and J-beta primers. Each CDR3 protein gets one entry after TCRdb re-called the 5' RACE reads with MiXCR. The table records around 800,000 distinct CDR3 sequences, approximately 24% of them present only once. The sample was also linked to a second study, of T cells of mothers and their children.

The specimen was blood. Receptors originate from a boy aged 10-17 years in good health.

This clonotype was seen only a few times. The CDR3 DNA is TGTGCCAGCAGCCAAGTTGGTGGGACAGGGTTAGGCTACGAGCAGTACTTC. As protein: CASSQVGGTGLGYEQYF. This chain connects TRBV4-2 to TRBJ2-7; TRBD1 agrees at 9 bases. This CDR3 comprises 17 residues. The ends lost 1 base at V and 3 bases at J; junction bases unmatched: 10. CDR1 is LGHNA and CDR2 is YNFKEQ in the germline V gene.

This clonotype was seen a handful of times. This rearrangement joins TRBV9 to TRBJ1-2, with 7 nucleotides matching TRBD1. The CDR3 is 14 residues long. The germline gives CDR1 SGDLS, CDR2 YYNGEE. The V segment lost 4 bases and the J segment 2 bases; nucleotides outside the gene matches: 5. Written as DNA, the CDR3 is TGTGCCAGCAGCCCATGGACAGGCAACTATGGCTACACCTTC. Its protein product is CASSPWTGNYGYTF.

Regarding this clonotype: An end of the junction differs from the germline gene, which may be a read error. This chain links TRBV28 with TRBJ2-1; possibly TRBD1 for D (6 bases). Germline V gene sequence: CDR1 MDHEN, CDR2 SYDVKM. The CDR3 sequence is 15 residues long. The CDR3 DNA sequence: TGTGCCTGCAGCCGAACAGGGATTTCCTACAATGAGCAGTTCTTC. Protein: CACSRTGISYNEQFF.

This clonotype occurred a few times. V gene TRBV20-1 combines with J gene TRBJ2-2; no firm D call. CDR1 is DFQATT and CDR2 is SNEGSKA in the germline V gene (reference sequence). The V and J ends lost 1 base and 4 bases respectively, with 4 bases between them. The CDR3 loop spans 12 amino acids. The CDR3 nucleotides are TGCAGTGCTAGAGGGCTCACCGGGGAGCTGTTTTTT. It is translated as CSARGLTGELFF.

This clonotype has more than one count but fewer than ten. The chain couples TRBV7-8 to TRBJ2-3, with 14 bases aligning to TRBD2. Germline V CDR1 and CDR2: SGHVS, FQNEAQ. V was clipped by 5 bases and J by 0 bases; unmatched bases: 16. The CDR3 consists of 21 residues. CDR3 sequence: CASSPPGLAGDLLPSTDTQYF. The CDR3 coding sequence is TGTGCCAGCAGCCCGCCGGGACTAGCGGGGGACCTTCTACCTAGCACAGATACGCAGTATTTT.

This rearrangement joins TRBV3-1 to TRBJ1-6; D gene uncertain. V was pared by 4 bases and J by 5 bases, with 9 bases between. The germline gives CDR1 LGHDT, CDR2 YNNKEL (reference sequence). This CDR3 region has 14 residues. The CDR3 DNA follows: TGTGCCAGCAGCCCCCGACCGAATAATTCACCCCTCCACTTT. The encoded protein is CASSPRPNNSPLHF.

This clonotype showed up just once. This chain links TRBV2 with TRBJ2-1, with TRBD2 matching over 7 bases. From germline, CDR1 is SNHLY and CDR2 FYNNEI. Trimming cost V 4 bases and J 4 bases; bases outside gene matches: 19. CDR3 length equals 19 residues. The CDR3 DNA reads TGTGCCAGCAGTGGATTAGCTAGCGGTAAATCCGGGGGTTACAATGAGCAGTTCTTC. It encodes CASSGLASGKSGGYNEQFF. The full variable domain, its missing parts supplied by reference TRBV2 and TRBJ2-1, is EPEVTQTPSHQVTQMGQEVILRCVPISNHLYFYWYRQILGQKVEFLVSFYNNEISEKSEIFDDQFSVERPDGSNFTLKIRSTKLEDSAMYFCASSGLASGKSGGYNEQFFGPGTRLTVL.

This clonotype was seen more than once but under ten times. A read error may explain this, as a much larger clone is one base away. V and J are TRBV6-5 and TRBJ1-2, with D possibly TRBD1 on 6 matching bases. From germline, CDR1 is MNHEY and CDR2 SVGAGI. This CDR3 region has 11 residues. The V gene lost 6 bases and the J gene lost 7 bases, with 9 bases spanning the gap. CDR3 region: CASSQGCGYTF. The DNA of the CDR3 is TGTGCCAGCAGCCAGGGGTGTGGCTACACCTTC.

This clonotype was counted a few times. The DNA of the CDR3 is TGTGCCAGCAGCCCTTGGGGGACAGGGACCTACGAGCAGTACTTC. Its protein product is CASSPWGTGTYEQYF. The gene calls are TRBV28 and TRBJ2-5, with 9 bases that match TRBD1. The J call may not be correct, given that the DNA end is closer to TRBJ2-7. Germline V gives CDR1 MDHEN, CDR2 SYDVKM. The CDR3 covers 15 residues.

The chain is built from TRBV5-1 and TRBJ2-5; 13 bases map to TRBD2. The CDR3 runs to 17 residues. Germline CDR1 is SGHRS and CDR2 is YFSETQ. V lost 4 bases to trimming and J lost 3 bases; unmatched junction nucleotides: 9. The CDR3 DNA sequence: TGCGCCAGCAGCGAAGGGGCCGGGACTAGCGGGGAAGAGACCCAGTACTTC. Amino acids: CASSEGAGTSGEETQYF. Full variable domain (remainder filled in from reference TRBV5-1 and TRBJ2-5): KAGVTQTPRYLIKTRGQQVTLSCSPISGHRSVSWYQQTPGQGLQFLFEYFSETQRNKGNFPGRFSGRQFSNSRSEMNVSTLELGDSALYLCASSEGAGTSGEETQYFGPGTRLLVL.

V and J are TRBV6-5 and TRBJ1-3, with D hard to call. The germline V and J ends were trimmed by 0 bases and 4 bases, with 10 bases remaining between them. The V gene's germline CDR1 is MNHEY and CDR2 SVGAGI. The CDR3 sequence is 15 residues long. In DNA, the CDR3 is TGTGCCAGCAGTTACTCGGCCCTGGGCGGAAACACCATATATTTT. Amino acids: CASSYSALGGNTIYF.

This sequence joins TRBV5-1 and TRBJ2-5; 8 bases fit TRBD2. V lost 0 bases to trimming and J lost 4 bases; unmatched junction nucleotides: 8. CDR3 length: 16 residues. Germline V gene lookup returns CDR1 SGHRS and CDR2 YFSETQ. CDR3: CASSLAGSGGGETQYF. The CDR3, as DNA: TGCGCCAGCAGCTTGGCCGGGAGCGGGGGAGGAGAGACCCAGTACTTC. The variable domain in full, with the rest retrieved from reference TRBV5-1 and TRBJ2-5, is KAGVTQTPRYLIKTRGQQVTLSCSPISGHRSVSWYQQTPGQGLQFLFEYFSETQRNKGNFPGRFSGRQFSNSRSEMNVSTLELGDSALYLCASSLAGSGGGETQYFGPGTRLLVL.

Comment on this clonotype: In this CDR3 the conserved last residue, phenylalanine or tryptophan, is missing, so a read error is likely. The genes are TRBV12-3 or TRBV12-4 and TRBJ2-5; D unresolved. The J call is in doubt because the DNA end fits TRBJ2-1 better. The CDR3 totals 13 residues. The CDR3 loop reads CASSPLDYNEQFY. The DNA of the CDR3 is TGTGCCAGCAGCCCCCTAGACTACAATGAGCAGTTCTAC.

This clonotype was detected only a few times. The rearrangement uses TRBV12-3 or TRBV12-4 and TRBJ1-3; no definite D call. With 2 bases removed from V and 2 bases from J, the gap between germline ends came to 4 bases. The CDR3 contains 13 residues. In DNA, the CDR3 is TGTGCCAGCAGTTTACAAGCTGGAAACACCATATATTTT. It yields the protein CASSLQAGNTIYF.

The rearrangement links TRBV23-1 to TRBJ2-5, with TRBD1 as a possible D gene (7 bases). Near its end, the DNA agrees better with TRBJ2-1, so the J call may be wrong. TRBV23-1 is given ORF status, its function remaining uncertain. The CDR3 has 14 residues. CDR3 region: CASKGGRGSNEQFF. The CDR3 DNA sequence: TGCGCCAGCAAGGGAGGCAGGGGGTCTAATGAGCAGTTCTTC.

In this sample, this clonotype turned up many times. The gene calls are TRBV6-4 and TRBJ2-6; D uncertain. V lost 5 bases and J lost 0, with 8 bases in between. The V gene's germline CDR1 is MRHNA and CDR2 SNTAGT. The CDR3 totals 15 residues. The CDR3 bases are TGTGCCAGCAGTCCTCAAAGCTCTGGGGCCAACGTCCTGACTTTC. It encodes CASSPQSSGANVLTF.

This clonotype was picked up many times. The CDR3 loop is CASSFIQETQYF. The CDR3 nucleotides read TGTGCCAGCAGCTTCATCCAAGAGACCCAGTACTTC. The V gene is TRBV7-6, the J gene TRBJ2-5, with D uncertain. With 3 bases removed from V and 1 base from J, the gap between germline ends came to 3 bases. This CDR3 has 12 amino acids. Germline V gene data show CDR1 as SGHVS and CDR2 as FNYEAQ.

The chain has TRBV20-1 and TRBJ1-2, with D hard to call. The CDR3 has 12 amino acids. The germline V gene has CDR1 DFQATT and CDR2 SNEGSKA (reference sequence). Trimming shortened V by 1 base and J by 7 bases, and 10 bases separated the two germline ends. The CDR3 DNA is TGCAGTGCTAGAGCTGGGTCTGGTGGCTACACCTTC. Translating it yields CSARAGSGGYTF.

This clonotype has a handful of counts. This sequence joins TRBV3-1 and TRBJ1-6, with D perhaps matching TRBD1 (6 bases). The V end was cut by 7 bases, the J end by 8 bases, with 18 bases between. The CDR3 consists of 15 residues. CDR1 LGHDT and CDR2 YNNKEL come from the germline V gene (reference sequence). The CDR3 loop is CASTITTDSDSPLHF. The DNA of the CDR3 is TGTGCCAGCACTATCACCACGGACAGCGATTCACCCCTCCACTTT.

This clonotype was detected a few times. The V and J genes are TRBV14 and TRBJ2-5, with 7 nucleotides matching TRBD2. The CDR3 is 17 residues long. The germline gives CDR1 SGHDN, CDR2 FVKESK. V shed 2 bases, J shed 0 bases, and the junction held 9 bases outside the gene matches. The CDR3 DNA sequence: TGTGCCAGCAGCCAACCCGGGAGGCGGACGTACCAAGAGACCCAGTACTTC. Its translation: CASSQPGRRTYQETQYF.